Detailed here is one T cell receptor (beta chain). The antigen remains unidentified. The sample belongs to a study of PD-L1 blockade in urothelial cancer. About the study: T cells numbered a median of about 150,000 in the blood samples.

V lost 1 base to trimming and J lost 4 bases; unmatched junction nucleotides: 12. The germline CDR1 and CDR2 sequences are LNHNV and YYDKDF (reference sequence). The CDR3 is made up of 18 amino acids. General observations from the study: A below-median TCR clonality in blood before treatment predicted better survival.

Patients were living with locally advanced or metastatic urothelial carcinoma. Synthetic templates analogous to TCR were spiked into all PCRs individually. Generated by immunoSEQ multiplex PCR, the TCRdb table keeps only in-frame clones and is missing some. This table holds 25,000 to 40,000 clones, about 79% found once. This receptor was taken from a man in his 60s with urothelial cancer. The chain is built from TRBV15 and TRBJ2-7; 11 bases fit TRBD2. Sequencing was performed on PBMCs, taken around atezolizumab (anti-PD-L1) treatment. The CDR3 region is CATSRGGSGRAPGYEQYF. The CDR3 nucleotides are TGTGCCACCAGCAGAGGGGGTAGCGGGAGGGCCCCGGGTTACGAGCAGTACTTC. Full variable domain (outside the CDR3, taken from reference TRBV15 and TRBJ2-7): DAMVIQNPRYQVTQFGKPVTLSCSQTLNHNVMYWYQQKSSQAPKLLFHYYDKDFNNEADTPDNFQSRRPNTSFCFLDIRSPGLGDTAMYLCATSRGGSGRAPGYEQYFGPGTRLTVT.